This T cell receptor (beta chain) comes out of a study of cytomegalovirus exposure and HLA in healthy donors. Regarding the study as a whole: TCR clusters originating in the first cohort tended to co-occur in the approximately 120 validation repertoires, according to a later analysis. CMV antigen specificity of a few CMV-associated chains was confirmed in vitro.

V was shortened by 6 bases and J by 2 bases, with 16 bases between the two germline ends. Per germline, CDR1 MNHEY and CDR2 SMNVEV (reference sequence). The CDR3 has 15 residues. TCRdb's table, derived via immunoSEQ multiplex PCR, lists solely in-frame clones and lacks some. Altogether some 98,000 clones are present, 87% being singletons, with the ten largest covering over 6%. With respect to this clone: The antigen remains undetermined.

The donors were part of the validation cohort, which consisted of approximately 110 subjects and was separate from the first cohort of 670 or so subjects. This TCR derives from a man aged 18 to 29 in good health and CMV-seropositive. Sequencing was done on a sample of PBMCs. This rearrangement joins TRBV27 to TRBJ2-5; possible D gene TRBD1, 6 bases. The CDR3 is CASSLDGQSQETQYF. The CDR3 coding sequence is TGTGCCAGCAGCCTCGATGGACAGTCTCAAGAGACCCAGTACTTC.